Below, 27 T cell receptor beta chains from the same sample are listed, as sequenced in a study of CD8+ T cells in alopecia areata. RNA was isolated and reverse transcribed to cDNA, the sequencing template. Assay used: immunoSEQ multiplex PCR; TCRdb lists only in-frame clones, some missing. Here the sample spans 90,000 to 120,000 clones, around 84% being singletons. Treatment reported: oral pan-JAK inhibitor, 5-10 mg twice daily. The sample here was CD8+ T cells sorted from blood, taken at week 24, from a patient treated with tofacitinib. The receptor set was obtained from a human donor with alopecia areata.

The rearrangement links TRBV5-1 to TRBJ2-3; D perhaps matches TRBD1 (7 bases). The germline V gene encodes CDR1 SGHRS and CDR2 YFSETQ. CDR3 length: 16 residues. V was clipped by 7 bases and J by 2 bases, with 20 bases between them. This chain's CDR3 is CASHRPGDSFTDTQYF. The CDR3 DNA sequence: TGCGCCAGCCACCGTCCGGGGGACAGCTTCACAGATACGCAGTATTTT. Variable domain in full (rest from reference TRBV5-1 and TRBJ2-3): KAGVTQTPRYLIKTRGQQVTLSCSPISGHRSVSWYQQTPGQGLQFLFEYFSETQRNKGNFPGRFSGRQFSNSRSEMNVSTLELGDSALYLCASHRPGDSFTDTQYFGPGTRLTVL.

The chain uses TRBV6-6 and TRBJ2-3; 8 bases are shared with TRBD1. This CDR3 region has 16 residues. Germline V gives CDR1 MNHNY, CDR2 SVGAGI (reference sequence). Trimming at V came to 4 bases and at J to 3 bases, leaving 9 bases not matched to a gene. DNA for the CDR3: TGTGCCAGCAGTTCGTCAGGGGGCAGGTTTACAGATACGCAGTATTTT. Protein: CASSSSGGRFTDTQYF.

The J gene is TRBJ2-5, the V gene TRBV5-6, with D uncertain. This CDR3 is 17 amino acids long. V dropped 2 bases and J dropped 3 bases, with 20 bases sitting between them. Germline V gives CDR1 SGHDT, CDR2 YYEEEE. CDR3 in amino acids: CASSLPLKAPLEETQYF. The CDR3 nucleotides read TGTGCCAGCAGCTTACCGTTGAAGGCTCCCCTTGAAGAGACCCAGTACTTC.

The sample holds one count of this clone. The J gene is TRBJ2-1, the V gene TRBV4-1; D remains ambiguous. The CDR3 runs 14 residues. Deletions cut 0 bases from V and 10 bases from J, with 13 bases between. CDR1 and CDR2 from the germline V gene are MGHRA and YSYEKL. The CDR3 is CASSQDSGQSEQFF. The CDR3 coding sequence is TGCGCCAGCAGCCAAGATAGTGGGCAGTCGGAGCAGTTCTTC.

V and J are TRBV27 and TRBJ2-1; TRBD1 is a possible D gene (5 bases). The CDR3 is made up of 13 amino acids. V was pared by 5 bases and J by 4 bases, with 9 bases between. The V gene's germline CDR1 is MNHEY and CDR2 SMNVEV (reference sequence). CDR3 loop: CASSPRQYNEQFF. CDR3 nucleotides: TGTGCCAGCAGTCCCCGACAGTACAATGAGCAGTTCTTC.

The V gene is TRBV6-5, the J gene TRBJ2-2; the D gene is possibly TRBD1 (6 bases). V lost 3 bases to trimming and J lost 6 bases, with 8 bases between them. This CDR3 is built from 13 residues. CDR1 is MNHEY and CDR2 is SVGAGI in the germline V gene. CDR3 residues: CASSYEGAGELFF. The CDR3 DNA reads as TGTGCCAGCAGTTATGAGGGGGCCGGGGAGCTGTTTTTT.

CDR3 nucleotide sequence: TGTGCCAGCAGACAGGCTTATAATGAAAAACTGTTTTTT. Its protein is CASRQAYNEKLFF. The chain is built from TRBV2 and TRBJ1-4; D might be TRBD1 (5 bases). This CDR3 region has 13 residues. Germline CDR1 SNHLY, CDR2 FYNNEI. V gave up 6 bases and J gave up 4 bases, with 9 bases separating them.

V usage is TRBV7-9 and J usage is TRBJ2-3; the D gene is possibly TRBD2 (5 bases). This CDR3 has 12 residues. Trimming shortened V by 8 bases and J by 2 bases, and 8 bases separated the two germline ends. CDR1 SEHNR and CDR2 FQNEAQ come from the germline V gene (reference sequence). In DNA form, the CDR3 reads TGTGCCAGCGAGGGCCCCACAGATACGCAGTATTTT. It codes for CASEGPTDTQYF.

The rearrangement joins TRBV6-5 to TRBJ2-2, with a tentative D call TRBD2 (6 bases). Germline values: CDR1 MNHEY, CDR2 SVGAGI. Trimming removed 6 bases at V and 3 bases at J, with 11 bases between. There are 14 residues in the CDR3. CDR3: CASSLGLHTGELFF. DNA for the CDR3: TGTGCCAGCAGCTTGGGACTTCACACCGGGGAGCTGTTTTTT.

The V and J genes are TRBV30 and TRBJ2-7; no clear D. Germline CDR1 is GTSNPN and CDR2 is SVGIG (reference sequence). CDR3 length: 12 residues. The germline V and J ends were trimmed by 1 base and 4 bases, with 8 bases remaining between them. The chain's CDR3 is CAWSGTLYEQYF. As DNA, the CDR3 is TGTGCCTGGAGTGGGACCTTATACGAGCAGTACTTC. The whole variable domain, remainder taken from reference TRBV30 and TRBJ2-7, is SQTIHQWPATLVQPVGSPLSLECTVEGTSNPNLYWYRQAAGRGLQLLFYSVGIGQISSEVPQNLSASRPQDRQFILSSKKLLLSDSGFYLCAWSGTLYEQYFGPGTRLTVT.

The CDR3 nucleotides are TGTGCCAGCTCCCTTGGAGGGGGCGCTGAGCAGTTCTTC. This gives the protein CASSLGGGAEQFF. This chain connects TRBV27 to TRBJ2-1; the D gene is possibly TRBD1 (7 bases). Germline CDR1 and CDR2: MNHEY and SMNVEV (reference sequence). V dropped 8 bases and J dropped 9 bases, with 17 bases sitting between them. The CDR3 covers 13 residues.

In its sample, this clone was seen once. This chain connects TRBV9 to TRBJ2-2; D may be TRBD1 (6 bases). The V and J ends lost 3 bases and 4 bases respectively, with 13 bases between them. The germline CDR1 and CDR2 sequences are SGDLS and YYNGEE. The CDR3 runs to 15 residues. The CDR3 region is CASSEQGLSTGELFF. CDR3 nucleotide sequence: TGTGCCAGCAGCGAGCAGGGGCTGAGCACCGGGGAGCTGTTTTTT.

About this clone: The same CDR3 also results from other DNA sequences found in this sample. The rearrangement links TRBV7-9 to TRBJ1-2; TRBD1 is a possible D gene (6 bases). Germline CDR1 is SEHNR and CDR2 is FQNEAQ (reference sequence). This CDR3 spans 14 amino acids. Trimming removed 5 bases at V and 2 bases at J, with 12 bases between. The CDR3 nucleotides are TGTGCCAGCAGCCTAGGGGGGCCAAACTATGGCTACACCTTC. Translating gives CASSLGGPNYGYTF.

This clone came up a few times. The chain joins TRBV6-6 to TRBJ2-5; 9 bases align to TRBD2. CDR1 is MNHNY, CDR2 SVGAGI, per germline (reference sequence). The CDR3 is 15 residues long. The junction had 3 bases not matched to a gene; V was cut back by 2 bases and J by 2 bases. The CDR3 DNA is TGTGCCAGCAGTTACCCCCTAGCGGGGCAAGAGACCCAGTACTTC. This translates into CASSYPLAGQETQYF.

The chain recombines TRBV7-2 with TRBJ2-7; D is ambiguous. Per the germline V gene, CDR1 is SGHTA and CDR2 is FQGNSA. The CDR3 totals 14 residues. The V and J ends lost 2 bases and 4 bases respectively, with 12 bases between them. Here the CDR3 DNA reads TGTGCCAGCAGCTTACTAGGGCAGCTATACGAGCAGTACTTC. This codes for CASSLLGQLYEQYF.

The CDR3 sequence: CASSLADDGSHEQYF. The CDR3 nucleotides read TGTGCCAGCAGCTTAGCAGACGACGGTTCTCACGAGCAGTACTTC. This chain uses TRBV11-2 with TRBJ2-7; D remains unclear. Germline CDR1 reads SGHAT; CDR2 reads FQNNGV. V dropped 1 base and J dropped 5 bases, with 15 bases sitting between them. The CDR3 contains 15 residues. Complete variable domain (other parts from reference TRBV11-2 and TRBJ2-7): EAGVAQSPRYKIIEKRQSVAFWCNPISGHATLYWYQQILGQGPKLLIQFQNNGVVDDSQLPKDRFSAERLKGVDSTLKIQPAKLEDSAVYLCASSLADDGSHEQYFGPGTRLTVT.

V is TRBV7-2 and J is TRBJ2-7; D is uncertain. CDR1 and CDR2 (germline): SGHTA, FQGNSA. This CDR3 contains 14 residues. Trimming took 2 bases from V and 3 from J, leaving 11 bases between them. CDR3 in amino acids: CASSLTSQNYEQYF. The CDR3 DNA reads TGTGCCAGCAGCTTAACCTCACAGAACTACGAGCAGTACTTC. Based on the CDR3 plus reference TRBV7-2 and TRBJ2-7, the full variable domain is GAGVSQSPSNKVTEKGKDVELRCDPISGHTALYWYRQSLGQGLEFLIYFQGNSAPDKSGLPSDRFSAERTGGSVSTLTIQRTQQEDSAVYLCASSLTSQNYEQYFGPGTRLTVT.

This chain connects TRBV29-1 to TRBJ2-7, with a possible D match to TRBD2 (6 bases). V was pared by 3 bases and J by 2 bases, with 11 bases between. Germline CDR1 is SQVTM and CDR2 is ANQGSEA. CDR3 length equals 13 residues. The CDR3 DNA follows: TGCAGCGTTGACGGGGGTAGCCCCTACGAGCAGTACTTC. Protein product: CSVDGGSPYEQYF.

In DNA form, the CDR3 reads TGTGCCAGCAGCCCCGGTGATAGCAATCAGCCCCAGCATTTT. Amino acids: CASSPGDSNQPQHF. The chain is built from TRBV9 and TRBJ1-5, with D unresolved. Trimming shortened V by 4 bases and J by 0 bases, and 8 bases separated the two germline ends. CDR1 and CDR2 (germline): SGDLS, YYNGEE. The CDR3 totals 14 residues. The full variable domain, its missing parts supplied by reference TRBV9 and TRBJ1-5, is DSGVTQTPKHLITATGQRVTLRCSPRSGDLSVYWYQQSLDQGLQFLIQYYNGEERAKGNILERFSAQQFPDLHSELNLSSLELGDSALYFCASSPGDSNQPQHFGDGTRLSIL.

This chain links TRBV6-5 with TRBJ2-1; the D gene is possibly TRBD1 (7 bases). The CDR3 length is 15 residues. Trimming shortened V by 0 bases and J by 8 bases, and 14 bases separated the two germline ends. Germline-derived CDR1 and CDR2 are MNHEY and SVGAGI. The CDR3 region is CASSYSIVRGDEQFF. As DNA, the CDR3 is TGTGCCAGCAGTTACTCTATCGTCAGGGGGGATGAGCAGTTCTTC.

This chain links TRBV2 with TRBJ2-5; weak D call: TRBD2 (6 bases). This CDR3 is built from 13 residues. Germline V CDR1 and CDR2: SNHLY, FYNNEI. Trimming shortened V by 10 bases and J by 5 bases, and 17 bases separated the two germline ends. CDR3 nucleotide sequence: TGTGCCATCAAAACGGGAGTAGCGGAGACCCAGTACTTC. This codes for CAIKTGVAETQYF.

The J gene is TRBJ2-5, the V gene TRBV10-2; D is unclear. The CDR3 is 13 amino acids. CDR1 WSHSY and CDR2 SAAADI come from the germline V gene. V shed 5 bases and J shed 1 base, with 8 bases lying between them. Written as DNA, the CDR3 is TGCGCCAGCAGTACAAGGGTCCAAGAGACCCAGTACTTC. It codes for CASSTRVQETQYF.

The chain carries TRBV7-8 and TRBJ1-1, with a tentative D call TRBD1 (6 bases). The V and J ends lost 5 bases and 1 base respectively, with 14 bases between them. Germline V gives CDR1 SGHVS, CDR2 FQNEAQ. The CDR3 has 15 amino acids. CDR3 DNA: TGTGCCAGCAGCCCCTGGGAAGGGGGGAACACTGAAGCTTTCTTT. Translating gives CASSPWEGGNTEAFF.

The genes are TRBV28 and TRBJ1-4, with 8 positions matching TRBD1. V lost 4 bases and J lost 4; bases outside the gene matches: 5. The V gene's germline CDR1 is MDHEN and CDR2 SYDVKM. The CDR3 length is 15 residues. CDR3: CASSSGQGLNEKLFF. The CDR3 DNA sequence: TGTGCCAGCAGTTCTGGACAGGGCCTTAATGAAAAACTGTTTTTT.

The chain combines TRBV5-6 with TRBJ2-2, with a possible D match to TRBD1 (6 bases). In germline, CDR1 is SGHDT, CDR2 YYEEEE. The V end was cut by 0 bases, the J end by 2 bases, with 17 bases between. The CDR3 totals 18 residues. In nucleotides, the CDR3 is TGTGCCAGCAGCTTGGTCTCGGGCGAGGGGGATAACACCGGGGAGCTGTTTTTT. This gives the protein CASSLVSGEGDNTGELFF.

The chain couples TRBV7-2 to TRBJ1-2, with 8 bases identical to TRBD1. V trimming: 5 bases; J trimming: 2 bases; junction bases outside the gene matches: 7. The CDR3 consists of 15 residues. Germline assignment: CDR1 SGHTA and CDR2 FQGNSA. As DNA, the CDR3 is TGTGCCAGCAGCCTCTACAGGGGGGCAAACTATGGCTACACCTTC. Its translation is CASSLYRGANYGYTF.

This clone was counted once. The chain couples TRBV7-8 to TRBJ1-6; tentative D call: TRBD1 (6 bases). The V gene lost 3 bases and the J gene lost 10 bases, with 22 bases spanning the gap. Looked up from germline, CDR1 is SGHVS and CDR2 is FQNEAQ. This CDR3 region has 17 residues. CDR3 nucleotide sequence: TGTGCCAGCAGCTTTTTAAGTCAGGAGACAGGAAAATCACCCCTCCACTTT. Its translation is CASSFLSQETGKSPLHF.